One and the same sample provided the 32 T cell receptor beta chains below, sequenced in a study of regulatory T cells in long-lasting Graves disease. Time point meaning: newly diagnosed GD, antithyroid drugs for less than 3 months. The TCR library was made from RNA extracted from PBMCs. iRepertoire HTBI primers and Arm-PCR of CDR3 regions built TCR beta libraries. TCRdb reprocessed the multiplex PCR reads via MiXCR and lists one record per CDR3 protein. The data show a few hundred thousand distinct CDR3 sequences, with 14% seen just once and approximately 15% held by the top ten. These data are also associated with another study on T cells in Graves' hyperthyroidism and ophthalmopathy.

The sequencing here drew on peripheral blood mononuclear cells (PBMCs), taken at new diagnosis, from a patient treated with antithyroid drugs. These TCRs come from a woman in her forties or fifties with Graves disease.

This clonotype was observed at least ten times. The chain is built from TRBV18 and TRBJ2-5; unclear D gene. Per germline, CDR1 KGHSH and CDR2 LQKENI. This CDR3 has 14 residues. V lost 3 bases and J lost 3, with 11 bases in between. The CDR3 reads CASSPNAQEETQYF. CDR3 coding DNA: TGTGCCAGCTCACCGAATGCACAAGAAGAGACCCAGTACTTC.

This clonotype was picked up a small number of times. J is TRBJ1-5 and V is TRBV5-1, with unresolved D. CDR3 length equals 15 residues. CDR1 and CDR2 (germline): SGHRS, YFSETQ. Trimming took 0 bases from V and 1 from J, leaving 8 bases between them. Written as DNA, the CDR3 is TGCGCCAGCAGCTTGGAGGATCCGAGCAATCAGCCCCAGCATTTT. Amino acid sequence: CASSLEDPSNQPQHF.

Ten or more counts support this clonotype. The rearrangement joins TRBV2 to TRBJ2-7; D is undetermined. In germline, CDR1 is SNHLY, CDR2 FYNNEI. V lost 1 base to trimming and J lost 3 bases, with 7 bases between them. The CDR3 runs to 13 residues. CDR3 residues: CASSEGLRYEQYF. Here the CDR3 DNA reads TGTGCCAGCAGTGAAGGACTCCGCTACGAGCAGTACTTC.

This clonotype was seen many times. J is TRBJ2-5 and V is TRBV20-1, with D maybe TRBD2 (6 bases). CDR3 length equals 15 residues. Trimming removed 3 bases from V and 2 bases from J, with 16 bases in between. Per germline, CDR1 DFQATT and CDR2 SNEGSKA (reference sequence). The CDR3: CSASGELASQETQYF. CDR3 nucleotide sequence: TGCAGTGCTAGCGGGGAGCTAGCGTCTCAAGAGACCCAGTACTTC.

This clonotype has at least ten counts. This CDR3 reads CASSASRDSKNIQYF. CDR3 bases: TGTGCCAGCAGCGCGTCCCGGGACAGCAAAAACATTCAGTACTTC. The rearrangement links TRBV9 to TRBJ2-4; TRBD1 matches at 7 bases. Losses at the gene ends were 3 bases for V and 3 bases for J; bases not matched to a gene: 6. This CDR3 comprises 15 residues. Germline values: CDR1 SGDLS, CDR2 YYNGEE.

This clonotype was seen ten or more times. This chain links TRBV7-3 with TRBJ2-2; 7 bases line up with TRBD1. Germline V lookup: CDR1 SGHTA, CDR2 FQGTGA. The V gene end was trimmed by 4 bases and the J gene end by 4 bases; junction bases not matched to a gene: 12. The CDR3 runs 17 residues. The CDR3 loop is CASSSSTGNVLTGELFF. In DNA, the CDR3 is TGTGCCAGCAGCTCTTCGACAGGGAACGTTCTCACCGGGGAGCTGTTTTTT.

This clonotype was recorded at least ten times. The J gene is TRBJ2-1, the V gene TRBV7-2, with D possibly being TRBD2 (6 bases). V lost 5 bases, J lost 4 bases, and 15 bases lay in between. This CDR3 spans 15 amino acids. Germline CDR1 and CDR2: SGHTA and FQGNSA. Written as DNA, the CDR3 is TGTGCCAGCAGCCTACTATCTAGCGATTACAATGAGCAGTTCTTC. Translation gives CASSLLSSDYNEQFF.

In its sample, this clonotype was seen a few times. The chain has TRBV30 and TRBJ2-1; 8 positions match TRBD2. This CDR3 has 16 amino acids. J was trimmed by 5 bases and V by 2 bases; bases with no gene match: 11. Germline V gives CDR1 GTSNPN, CDR2 SVGIG (reference sequence). The CDR3 loop is CAWSIYSGTPNNEQFF. CDR3 coding DNA: TGTGCCTGGAGTATATATAGCGGGACTCCTAACAATGAGCAGTTCTTC. Full variable domain (remainder filled in from reference TRBV30 and TRBJ2-1): SQTIHQWPATLVQPVGSPLSLECTVEGTSNPNLYWYRQAAGRGLQLLFYSVGIGQISSEVPQNLSASRPQDRQFILSSKKLLLSDSGFYLCAWSIYSGTPNNEQFFGPGTRLTVL.

In this sample, this clonotype turned up many times. The V and J genes are TRBV2 and TRBJ1-5, with D uncertain. The CDR3 contains 13 residues. CDR1 and CDR2 (germline): SNHLY, FYNNEI. Between the trimmed V and J ends, which lost 2 bases and 7 bases, there was a span of 9 bases. CDR3 amino acids: CASSEPGLQPQHF. The CDR3, as DNA: TGTGCCAGCAGTGAACCGGGTCTGCAGCCCCAGCATTTT.

V and J are TRBV7-9 and TRBJ2-5; 8 bases match TRBD1. This CDR3 spans 16 amino acids. From germline, CDR1 is SEHNR and CDR2 FQNEAQ (reference sequence). V lost 3 bases, J lost 5 bases, and 11 bases stayed unmatched. The CDR3 DNA sequence: TGTGCCAGCAGCTTTGTTCCCAGGGGGCTTGGGGAGACCCAGTACTTC. Protein sequence: CASSFVPRGLGETQYF.

This clonotype was counted between two and nine times. V gene TRBV19 combines with J gene TRBJ1-4; D is ambiguous. Trimming stripped 1 base from V and 6 bases from J, with 6 bases between. This CDR3 is built from 13 residues. Germline lookup yields CDR1 LNHDA and CDR2 SQIVND (reference sequence). The CDR3 here is CASSIAHDEKLFF. CDR3 coding DNA: TGTGCCAGTAGTATAGCGCATGATGAAAAACTGTTTTTT.

Note on this clonotype: A much larger clone lies one base from this, so it may be a read error. The chain combines TRBV6-1 with TRBJ2-2, with 9 bases aligning to TRBD1. From germline, CDR1 is MNHNS and CDR2 SASEGT. The CDR3 contains 14 residues. J was trimmed by 7 bases and V by 7 bases; bases with no gene match: 7. The DNA for the CDR3 is TGTGCCAGCAACCGGGACAGGGCGGACGGGGAGCTGTTTTTT. Translated: CASNRDRADGELFF.

The chain has TRBV18 and TRBJ2-3; tentative D call: TRBD2 (5 bases). The CDR3 loop spans 15 amino acids. Deletions cut 3 bases from V and 0 bases from J, with 10 bases between. Germline assignment: CDR1 KGHSH and CDR2 LQKENI. CDR3 nucleotide sequence: TGTGCCAGCTCACCTGGACTCCCTAGCACAGATACGCAGTATTTT. It yields the protein CASSPGLPSTDTQYF.

The chain carries TRBV4-1 and TRBJ2-3, with TRBD2 as a possible D gene (5 bases). Between the trimmed V and J ends, which lost 3 bases and 1 base, there was a span of 20 bases. There are 18 residues in the CDR3. CDR1 and CDR2 from the germline V gene are MGHRA and YSYEKL. CDR3 in DNA: TGCGCCAGCAGCCAGGTGTTTCCGGAGAGGGATGGCACAGATACGCAGTATTTT. Translating it yields CASSQVFPERDGTDTQYF.

This clonotype was recorded at least ten times. The chain employs TRBV7-9 and TRBJ2-3; D possibly corresponds to TRBD1 (6 bases). The V gene's germline CDR1 is SEHNR and CDR2 FQNEAQ (reference sequence). The V gene lost 5 bases and the J gene lost 8 bases, with 11 bases spanning the gap. CDR3 length equals 12 residues. CDR3 sequence (DNA): TGTGCCAGCAGCCTAGGACAGCCTACGCAGTATTTT. It encodes CASSLGQPTQYF.

This clonotype has at least ten counts. The V and J genes are TRBV12-3 or TRBV12-4 and TRBJ1-3; D ambiguous. The CDR3 contains 13 residues. Trimming shortened V by 4 bases and J by 3 bases, and 7 bases separated the two germline ends. CDR3 protein: CASSYTDGNTIYF. CDR3 nucleotide sequence: TGTGCCAGCAGTTACACGGATGGAAACACCATATATTTT.

The gene calls are TRBV7-9 and TRBJ2-1, with D perhaps TRBD2 (6 bases). The CDR3 runs to 17 residues. Trimming stripped 5 bases from V and 0 bases from J, with 17 bases between. Germline CDR1 and CDR2: SEHNR and FQNEAQ (reference sequence). The CDR3 reads CASSAPLAPSSYNEQFF. The CDR3, as DNA: TGTGCCAGCAGCGCCCCCCTAGCGCCAAGCTCCTACAATGAGCAGTTCTTC.

This clonotype occurred a few times. The chain links TRBV30 to TRBJ1-5; no reliable D call. Per germline, CDR1 GTSNPN and CDR2 SVGIG (reference sequence). V was shortened by 0 bases and J by 3 bases, with 6 bases between the two germline ends. This CDR3 has 13 amino acids. The CDR3, as DNA: TGTGCCTGGAGTGTGCGTGCCAATCAGCCCCAGCATTTT. Protein product: CAWSVRANQPQHF. Full variable domain (outside the CDR3, taken from reference TRBV30 and TRBJ1-5): SQTIHQWPATLVQPVGSPLSLECTVEGTSNPNLYWYRQAAGRGLQLLFYSVGIGQISSEVPQNLSASRPQDRQFILSSKKLLLSDSGFYLCAWSVRANQPQHFGDGTRLSIL.

This clonotype was seen at least ten times. The chain recombines TRBV7-2 with TRBJ1-5, with D possibly TRBD1 on 5 matching bases. Germline V gives CDR1 SGHTA, CDR2 FQGNSA. V gave up 4 bases and J gave up 7 bases, with 17 bases separating them. The CDR3 covers 15 residues. In DNA, the CDR3 is TGTGCCAGCAGCTCGAAGGGGCAGGGAGAGCAGCCCCAGCATTTT. Its protein is CASSSKGQGEQPQHF.

CDR3 nucleotides: TGTGCCAGCAGGAAGGGACAGGGGTGGCCCGGGGAGCTGTTTTTT. Protein product: CASRKGQGWPGELFF. The chain recombines TRBV6-2 or TRBV6-3 with TRBJ2-2; TRBD1 matches at 10 bases. The CDR3 contains 15 residues. With 6 bases clipped from V and 6 bases from J, the junction kept 7 bases outside the gene matches. From germline, CDR1 is MNHEY and CDR2 SVGEGT.

This clonotype was found many times. At one of its ends the junction is not consistent with the germline gene, which may arise from a read error. V and J are TRBV6-1 and TRBJ1-1; a weak D match, TRBD1 (6 bases). CDR3 length: 14 amino acids. The germline CDR1 and CDR2 sequences are MNHNS and SASEGT. The CDR3 region has the DNA TGTGCCCGCAGCCAAGGGGACACGAACACTGAAGCTTTCTTT. It specifies CARSQGDTNTEAFF.

The rearrangement links TRBV4-1 to TRBJ2-3, with TRBD2 identical over 13 bases. J lost 5 bases, V lost 2 bases, and 7 bases had no gene match. The CDR3 is 17 residues long. Germline V gene sequence: CDR1 MGHRA, CDR2 YSYEKL. The CDR3 reads CASSQPTSGRSRDTQYF. The CDR3 DNA follows: TGCGCCAGCAGCCAACCGACTAGCGGGAGGTCTCGAGATACGCAGTATTTT.

The chain links TRBV6-5 to TRBJ2-1; D gene unclear. This CDR3 has 13 residues. The germline V gene encodes CDR1 MNHEY and CDR2 SVGAGI. The germline V and J ends were trimmed by 2 bases and 5 bases, with 7 bases remaining between them. The CDR3 DNA is TGTGCCAGCAGTTACGTAGAGAACAATGAGCAGTTCTTC. Translation gives CASSYVENNEQFF.

This clonotype has only a few counts. The chain links TRBV29-1 to TRBJ2-5, with 7 bases identical to TRBD2. CDR3 length: 14 amino acids. Germline V gene lookup returns CDR1 SQVTM and CDR2 ANQGSEA. V was clipped by 3 bases and J by 4 bases; unmatched bases: 8. The CDR3 sequence: CSVDLRGSRETQYF. The CDR3 bases are TGCAGCGTTGATTTACGCGGGAGCCGAGAGACCCAGTACTTC. The full variable domain, with the rest looked up from reference TRBV29-1 and TRBJ2-5, is SAVISQKPSRDICQRGTSLTIQCQVDSQVTMMFWYRQQPGQSLTLIATANQGSEATYESGFVIDKFPISRPNLTFSTLTVSNMSPEDSSIYLCSVDLRGSRETQYFGPGTRLLVL.

As concerns this clonotype: It is likely a read error: a sequence one base away is far more abundant. The gene calls are TRBV12-3 or TRBV12-4 and TRBJ2-7; 9 positions match TRBD1. This CDR3 is 14 amino acids long. V lost 9 bases to trimming and J lost 7 bases; unmatched junction nucleotides: 13. Written as DNA, the CDR3 is TGTGCCAGTGGCGGGACAGGGTCCTACAATGAGCAGTACTTC. Its translation is CASGGTGSYNEQYF.

This clonotype was seen a handful of times. The chain recombines TRBV28 with TRBJ2-7; possible D gene TRBD1, 6 bases. Trimming stripped 5 bases from V and 6 bases from J, with 11 bases between. The V gene's germline CDR1 is MDHEN and CDR2 SYDVKM. This CDR3 spans 12 amino acids. In DNA form, the CDR3 reads TGTGCCAGCAGTCCCAGCAGGGGCGAGCAGTACTTC. It yields the protein CASSPSRGEQYF.

This clonotype was detected many times. The chain joins TRBV28 to TRBJ2-1; 15 positions match TRBD2. The CDR3 runs 18 residues. Germline trimming cut 2 bases from V and 12 bases from J; bases unmatched to any gene: 14. Germline CDR1 MDHEN, CDR2 SYDVKM. The CDR3 spells CASSLAEGLGLAGGPQFF. The CDR3 DNA reads TGTGCCAGCAGTTTAGCCGAGGGCTTAGGACTAGCGGGAGGGCCGCAGTTCTTC.

On this clonotype itself: The CDR3 end shows no conserved phenylalanine or tryptophan, and so a read error is likely. The CDR3 spells CASSSRDRGQVYEQYL. The CDR3 nucleotides are TGTGCCAGCAGCTCCCGGGACAGGGGGCAGGTCTACGAGCAGTACTTA. The gene calls are TRBV5-5 and TRBJ2-7, with 12 nucleotides matching TRBD1. V trimming: 3 bases; J trimming: 3 bases; junction bases outside the gene matches: 7. Germline lookup yields CDR1 SGHKS and CDR2 YYEKEE (reference sequence). The CDR3 is 16 residues long.

This clonotype was found many times. The chain carries TRBV5-1 and TRBJ2-1; 11 bases match TRBD2. Trimming cost V 4 bases and J 5 bases; bases outside gene matches: 5. CDR1 is SGHRS, CDR2 YFSETQ, per germline. This CDR3 is built from 15 residues. CDR3 coding DNA: TGCGCCAGCAGCGGGGGACTAGCGGAGAACAATGAGCAGTTCTTC. Translation gives CASSGGLAENNEQFF.

For the CDR3, the DNA is TGTGCCAGCAGCACAGGGGCGGGGTTCTCGAACACCGGGGAGCTGTTTTTT. Encoded protein: CASSTGAGFSNTGELFF. The chain combines TRBV9 with TRBJ2-2, with a possible D match to TRBD1 (7 bases). The CDR3 is made up of 17 amino acids. From germline, CDR1 is SGDLS and CDR2 YYNGEE. V was pared by 4 bases and J by 0 bases, with 16 bases between.

The chain links TRBV5-4 to TRBJ2-7; D may correspond to TRBD1 or TRBD2 (5 bases each). The germline CDR1 and CDR2 sequences are SGHNT and YYREEE (reference sequence). The CDR3 spans 19 residues. V lost 1 base and J 3 bases, leaving 26 bases between the germline ends. CDR3 amino acids: CASSLSQLGDPKVRYEQYF. CDR3 bases: TGTGCCAGCAGCTTGTCGCAGCTGGGGGATCCCAAGGTACGCTACGAGCAGTACTTC.

The rearrangement joins TRBV6-1 to TRBJ1-1; possible D gene TRBD1, 5 bases. V was cut by 5 bases and J by 5 bases, with 18 bases left in between. The CDR3 covers 15 residues. Germline V lookup: CDR1 MNHNS, CDR2 SASEGT. The CDR3 is CASSIGFHGGTEAFF. The CDR3 DNA follows: TGTGCCAGCAGTATTGGGTTCCACGGGGGGACTGAAGCTTTCTTT.